The 2 T cell receptor beta chains below all came from one sample that was sequenced in a study of cytomegalovirus exposure and HLA in healthy donors (dated by TCRdb to the late 2010s). Library construction relied on the immunoSEQ multiplex PCR assay. A mixture of 60 forward primers for TCR Vbeta segments and 13 reverse primers for TCR Jbeta segments was used in the multiplex PCR. The source is immuneACCESS, and TCRdb retained only in-frame sequences with V and J called. Part of the clones is not carried over; for the studies checked, unresolved V genes explain less than half of this, and the remainder is unexplained. For this sample the table gives about 96,000 clones, of which roughly 79% were detected only once. The ten largest make up 2.5% to 3% of the sample. The sequencing input was PBMCs. The receptors here all came from a female donor in good health and CMV-seropositive.

The chain is built from TRBV9 and TRBJ1-5; D is possibly TRBD1 (5 bases). CDR1 is SGDLS and CDR2 is YYNGEE in the germline V gene. With 0 bases removed from V and 7 bases from J, the gap between germline ends came to 14 bases. The CDR3 sequence is 15 residues long. The CDR3 DNA reads as TGTGCCAGCAGCGTAGGCACGGCCTCAGGGCAGCCCCAGCATTTT. It encodes CASSVGTASGQPQHF.

This clone was detected only a few times. The chain joins TRBV28 to TRBJ2-7, with 10 bases matching TRBD2. The CDR3 is 13 residues long. J lost 7 bases, V lost 11 bases, and 11 bases had no gene match. From germline, CDR1 is MDHEN and CDR2 SYDVKM. The CDR3 bases are TGTGCCTTGGGGGGACTAGCGACGAGTGAGCAGTACTTC. It specifies CALGGLATSEQYF.